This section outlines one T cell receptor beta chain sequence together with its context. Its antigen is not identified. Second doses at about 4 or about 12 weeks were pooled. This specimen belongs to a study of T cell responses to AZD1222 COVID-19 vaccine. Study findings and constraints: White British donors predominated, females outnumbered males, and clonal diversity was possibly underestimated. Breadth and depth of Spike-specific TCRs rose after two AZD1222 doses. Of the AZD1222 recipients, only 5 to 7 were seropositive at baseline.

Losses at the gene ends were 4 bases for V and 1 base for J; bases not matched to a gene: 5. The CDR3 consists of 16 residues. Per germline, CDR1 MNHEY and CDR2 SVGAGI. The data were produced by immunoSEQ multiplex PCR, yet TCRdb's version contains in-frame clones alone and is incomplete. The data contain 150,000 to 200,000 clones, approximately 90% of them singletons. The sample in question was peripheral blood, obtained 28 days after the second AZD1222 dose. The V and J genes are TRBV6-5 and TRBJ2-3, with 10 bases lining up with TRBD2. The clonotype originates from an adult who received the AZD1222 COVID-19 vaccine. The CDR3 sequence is CASSFSGGAGTDTQYF. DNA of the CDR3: TGTGCCAGCAGTTTCAGCGGGGGGGCGGGCACAGATACGCAGTATTTT.